This TCR beta chain was identified in a study of blood T cell repertoires in COVID-19. As for the study in general: Sites across the United States, Italy and Spain contributed samples from acute and convalescent COVID-19. Sample material is recorded as cDNA or gDNA derived from T cells, B-cell-depleted T cells, or PBMCs.

CDR3 length: 17 residues. The trim removed 5 bases at V and 5 bases at J, leaving 14 bases unmatched. Germline V lookup: CDR1 SGHTA, CDR2 FQGTGA. Per the authors' pipeline: Nucleated cell counts were estimated from reference gene primer amplification. Sequencing was performed with immunoSEQ multiplex PCR; in TCRdb, only in-frame clones are kept and a portion is missing. D and trimming come from the DNA, and the V and J calls and clone size come from that table. Of approximately 470,000 clones listed, 75% to 90% were seen once; the top ten hold about 3.2%. This clone was detected only a few times. The origin of this receptor is a human donor in a cohort sampled during active COVID-19. The chain employs TRBV7-3 and TRBJ2-2; 7 nucleotides agree with TRBD2. The sample taken for sequencing was peripheral blood. CDR3 protein: CASSPRRTRPGTGELFF. In DNA form, the CDR3 reads TGTGCCAGCAGCCCCCGCCGGACTAGACCAGGGACCGGGGAGCTGTTTTTT.